The clone carrying this T cell receptor (beta chain) turned up a few times. Its antigen is unknown. Every isolated RNA sample was fully reverse transcribed, so sequencing captured expressed TCRB transcripts. The protocol was immunoSEQ multiplex PCR, while the TCRdb copy is restricted to in-frame clones and leaves out a portion. Of around 710,000 clones in the sample, 9.5% to 15% were seen once. CDR3 length: 14 amino acids. The V gene end was trimmed by 4 bases and the J gene end by 5 bases; junction bases not matched to a gene: 6. The germline V gene has CDR1 MNHEY and CDR2 SMNVEV (reference sequence). This entry belongs to a study of beta chain features in type 1 diabetes. Looking at the study overall: The samples had roughly 110 million sorted cells examined in all.

Notes on the study in general: All four CD4+ subsets from Type 1 diabetes patients carried moderately but significantly shorter TCRB CDR3s. Patients with type 1 diabetes showed fewer VDJ junction insertions and more deletions.

The specimen was naive CD4+ T cells from blood. V is TRBV27 and J is TRBJ1-1, with 8 bases fitting TRBD1. This receptor was identified in a man aged 25 to 40 with type 1 diabetes. CDR3 nucleotide sequence: TGTGCCAGCAGTTCGGACAGGGTTGGGACTGAAGCTTTCTTT. Translated, it gives CASSSDRVGTEAFF.